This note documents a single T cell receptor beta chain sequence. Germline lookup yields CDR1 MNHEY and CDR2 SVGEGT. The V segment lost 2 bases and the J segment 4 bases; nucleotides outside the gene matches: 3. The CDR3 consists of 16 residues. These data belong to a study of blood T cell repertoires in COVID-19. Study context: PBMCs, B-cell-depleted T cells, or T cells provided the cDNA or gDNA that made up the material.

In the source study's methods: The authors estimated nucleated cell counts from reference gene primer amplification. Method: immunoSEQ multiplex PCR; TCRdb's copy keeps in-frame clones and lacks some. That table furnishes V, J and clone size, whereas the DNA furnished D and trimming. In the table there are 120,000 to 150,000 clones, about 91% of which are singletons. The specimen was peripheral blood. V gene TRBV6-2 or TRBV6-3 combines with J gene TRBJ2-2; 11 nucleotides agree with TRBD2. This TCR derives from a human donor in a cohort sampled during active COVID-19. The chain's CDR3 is CASSYPSGGLTGELFF. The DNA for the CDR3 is TGTGCCAGCAGTTACCCTAGCGGGGGGCTCACCGGGGAGCTGTTTTTT.